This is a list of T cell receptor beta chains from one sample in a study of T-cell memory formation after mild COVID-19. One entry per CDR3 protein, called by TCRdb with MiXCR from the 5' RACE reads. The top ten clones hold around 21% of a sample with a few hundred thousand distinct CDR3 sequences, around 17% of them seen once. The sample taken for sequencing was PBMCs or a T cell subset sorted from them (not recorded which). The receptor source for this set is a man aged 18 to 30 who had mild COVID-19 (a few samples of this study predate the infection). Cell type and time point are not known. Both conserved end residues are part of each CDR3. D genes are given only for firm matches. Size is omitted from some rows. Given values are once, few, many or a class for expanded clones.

DNA: TGTGCCAGTAGTATACTCCCCAATTCCCCCACAGATACGCAGTATTTT
CDR3: CASSILPNSPTDTQYF
V: TRBV19
D: -
J: TRBJ2-3
size: -

DNA: TGCAGCGTTGAAGATCTGCGGGGGGGAACCTACGAGCAGTACTTC
CDR3: CSVEDLRGGTYEQYF
V: TRBV29-1
D: TRBD2
J: TRBJ2-7
size: many

DNA: TGTGCCAGCAGCTGGGTCCAAGAGACCCAGTACTTC
CDR3: CASSWVQETQYF
V: TRBV11-2
D: -
J: TRBJ2-5
size: few

DNA: TGTGCCAGCAGCTTAGGCATGTCCGGGGAGCTGTTTTTT
CDR3: CASSLGMSGELFF
V: TRBV11-2
D: -
J: TRBJ2-2
size: many

DNA: TGTGCCAGCAGCTTTCTCGCAGATACGCAGTATTTT
CDR3: CASSFLADTQYF
V: TRBV11-2
D: -
J: TRBJ2-3
size: many

DNA: TGTGCCAGCGCACTCGGGGTCCCGATCTCTGGGGCCAACGTCCTGACTTTC
CDR3: CASALGVPISGANVLTF
V: TRBV2
D: -
J: TRBJ2-6
size: -

DNA: TGTGCCAGCACGCTGGGGGGGACAGTAAATTCACCCCTCCACTTT
CDR3: CASTLGGTVNSPLHF
V: TRBV28
D: TRBD1
J: TRBJ1-6
size: few

DNA: TGCAGTGCTCAGATTCCCCGACTAGCGGGGGGCCTTAATGATGGTACGCAGTATTTT
CDR3: CSAQIPRLAGGLNDGTQYF
V: TRBV20-1
D: TRBD2
J: TRBJ2-3
size: many

DNA: TGTGCCAGCAGTGAACAGGGGGATGAAGCTTTCTTT
CDR3: CASSEQGDEAFF
V: TRBV6-2/TRBV6-3
D: TRBD1
J: TRBJ1-1
size: few

DNA: TGTGCCAGCCCTCGGGGGGGTGAGCAGTTCTTC
CDR3: CASPRGGEQFF
V: TRBV7-2
D: TRBD2
J: TRBJ2-1
size: -

DNA: TGTGCCAGCAGCCAGACAGGGTCCTATGGCTACACCTTC
CDR3: CASSQTGSYGYTF
V: TRBV7-9
D: TRBD1
J: TRBJ1-2
size: -

DNA: TGTGCCAGCAGTTACATCACGGGACAGGCTTTCTACGAGCAGTACTTC
CDR3: CASSYITGQAFYEQYF
V: TRBV6-6
D: TRBD1
J: TRBJ2-7
size: few

DNA: TGCAGTGCACCTAGACAGATTTCTAGCACAGATACGCAGTATTTT
CDR3: CSAPRQISSTDTQYF
V: TRBV20-1
D: -
J: TRBJ2-3
size: -

DNA: TGTGCCAGCAGTAACGGTAGGGGGCGAGATACGCAGTATTTT
CDR3: CASSNGRGRDTQYF
V: TRBV6-5
D: TRBD1
J: TRBJ2-3
size: few

DNA: TGTGCCAGCAGGAGTACAGGGTCCCATGGCTACACCTTC
CDR3: CASRSTGSHGYTF
V: TRBV3-1
D: -
J: TRBJ1-2
size: -

DNA: TGCAGTGCTGACGGACGGAACTCCTACGAGCAGTACTTC
CDR3: CSADGRNSYEQYF
V: TRBV20-1
D: -
J: TRBJ2-7
size: -

DNA: TGTGCCAGCACTCTGAACCCGCGGGCCGACAACTCCTACGAGCAGTACTTC
CDR3: CASTLNPRADNSYEQYF
V: TRBV5-5
D: -
J: TRBJ2-7
size: -

DNA: TGTGCCACCACCCGGGACAGGGAGACGGATACGCAGTATTTT
CDR3: CATTRDRETDTQYF
V: TRBV19
D: TRBD1
J: TRBJ2-3
size: -

DNA: TGTGCCAGCAGTTGGCAGCCTAACTATGGCTACACCTTC
CDR3: CASSWQPNYGYTF
V: TRBV12-3/TRBV12-4
D: -
J: TRBJ1-2
size: few

DNA: TGCGCCAGCAGCCGCGAAGGACTCGGACAGTCGAATGAGCAGTTCTTC
CDR3: CASSREGLGQSNEQFF
V: TRBV4-1
D: -
J: TRBJ2-1
size: -

DNA: TGTGCCAGCAGTTACGAGGCAGGAAGGGGCGAGCAGTACTTC
CDR3: CASSYEAGRGEQYF
V: TRBV6-5
D: -
J: TRBJ2-7
size: few

DNA: TGTGCCAGCAGCCCGTGGCTAACTGGGGTGGCGCAGTTCTTC
CDR3: CASSPWLTGVAQFF
V: TRBV6-5
D: -
J: TRBJ2-1
size: few

DNA: TGTGCCAGCAGCCTGACAGGGGGCAGTGAGACCCAGTACTTC
CDR3: CASSLTGGSETQYF
V: TRBV7-3
D: TRBD1
J: TRBJ2-5
size: many

DNA: TGTGCCAGCGGGGGACAGGGAACGGCACGGGGCTACACCTTC
CDR3: CASGGQGTARGYTF
V: TRBV6-2/TRBV6-3
D: TRBD1
J: TRBJ1-2
size: few